This TCR beta chain was observed in a study of T cell responses to AZD1222 COVID-19 vaccine. Regarding the study as a whole: A mostly white British donor set with more females was recruited, and clonal diversity was possibly underestimated.

Repertoires were generated with immunoSEQ multiplex PCR, while TCRdb's copy carries only in-frame clones and drops some. There are 90,000 to 150,000 clones in the sample; around 89% occur only once, and roughly 7% lies in the top ten. Note on this clone: Its antigen remains unidentified.

CDR1 is SGHTA and CDR2 is FQGNSA in the germline V gene. CDR3 length: 15 residues. The V gene end was trimmed by 5 bases and the J gene end by 6 bases; junction bases not matched to a gene: 9. This chain connects TRBV7-2 to TRBJ1-2; TRBD1 aligns across 10 bases. The TCR sequence derives from an adult who received the AZD1222 COVID-19 vaccine. The sequencing used peripheral blood, collected 28 days after the second AZD1222 dose. CDR3 residues: CASSPRTGGRNGYTF. The DNA of the CDR3 is TGTGCCAGCAGCCCCAGGACAGGGGGGCGTAATGGCTACACCTTC.